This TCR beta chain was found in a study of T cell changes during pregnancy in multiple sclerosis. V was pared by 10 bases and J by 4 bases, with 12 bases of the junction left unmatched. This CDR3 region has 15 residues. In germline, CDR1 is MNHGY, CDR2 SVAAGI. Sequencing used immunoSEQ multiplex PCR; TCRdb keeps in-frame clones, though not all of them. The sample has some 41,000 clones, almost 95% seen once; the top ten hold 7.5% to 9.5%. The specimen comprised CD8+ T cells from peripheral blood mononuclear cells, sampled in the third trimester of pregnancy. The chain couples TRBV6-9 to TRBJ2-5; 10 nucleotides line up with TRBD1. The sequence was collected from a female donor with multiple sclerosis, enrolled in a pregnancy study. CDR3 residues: CATKPRDRGGETQYF. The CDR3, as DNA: TGTGCCACCAAGCCTAGGGACAGGGGAGGAGAGACCCAGTACTTC.